Sequencing of this TCR beta chain was carried out in a study of T cells expressing NK-cell markers. Study details: Sequencing of TCR beta repertoires drew on sorted CD3+CD56+NKG2C+, CD3+CD56+NKG2C- and CD3+CD56-NKG2C+ T cells.

From its re-call of the 5' RACE reads, TCRdb lists each CDR3 protein once, without DNA. Across 500,000 to 700,000 distinct CDR3 sequences, the top ten clones capture approximately 3.5% of the sample. The CDR3 spans 14 residues. Germline lookup yields CDR1 SQVTM and CDR2 ANQGSEA. The sample comprised blood T cells: a sorted CD56 or NKG2C T cell subset, CD4+ or CD8+ T cells, or bulk PBMC T cells (not recorded which). The TCR originated in a man between 18 and 29 years old in good health. V is TRBV29-1 and J is TRBJ2-3. The CDR3 reads CSVESEMGTDTQYF.